What follows are 21 T cell receptor beta chains derived from one specimen sequenced in a study of cytomegalovirus exposure and HLA in healthy donors. Generated by immunoSEQ multiplex PCR, the TCRdb table keeps only in-frame clones and is missing some. In the table there are tens of thousands of clones, roughly 91% of which are singletons. Material for sequencing was PBMCs. These receptors came from a man between 25 and 39 years old in good health and CMV-seronegative.

This chain uses TRBV7-6 with TRBJ2-3; tentative D call: TRBD1 (6 bases). Looked up from germline, CDR1 is SGHVS and CDR2 is FNYEAQ. The V and J ends lost 5 bases and 0 bases respectively, with 18 bases between them. This CDR3 has 17 residues. This CDR3 is CASSAKPQGKSTDTQYF. In DNA form, the CDR3 reads TGTGCCAGCAGCGCGAAACCCCAGGGGAAAAGCACAGATACGCAGTATTTT.

A few counts support this clone. V gene TRBV6-1 combines with J gene TRBJ2-1; D call uncertain. Germline V CDR1 and CDR2: MNHNS, SASEGT. The CDR3 length is 14 residues. V lost 0 bases and J 10 bases, leaving 13 bases between the germline ends. The CDR3 DNA sequence: TGTGCCAGCAGTGAAGCGGGCTCGGCTTTGGAGCAGTTCTTC. As protein: CASSEAGSALEQFF.

The CDR3 nucleotides are TGTGCCAGCAGCTTAGGAGCAGGAAGAAATCAGCCCCAGCATTTT. Translation: CASSLGAGRNQPQHF. The chain has TRBV7-8 and TRBJ1-5, with D unresolved. Trimming pared 1 base from V and 4 bases from J, leaving 11 bases between. The CDR3 extends over 15 amino acids. Germline loops: CDR1 SGHVS, CDR2 FQNEAQ.

The rearrangement uses TRBV6-4 and TRBJ1-2, with 9 positions matching TRBD1. Germline assignment: CDR1 MRHNA and CDR2 SNTAGT. Trimming removed 0 bases from V and 7 bases from J; junction bases left unmatched: 15. This CDR3 has 18 residues. The CDR3 is CASSDSNYGTGKVRGYTF. DNA for the CDR3: TGTGCCAGCAGTGACTCGAATTATGGGACAGGGAAGGTTCGTGGCTACACCTTC.

The rearrangement joins TRBV5-1 to TRBJ2-3; possibly TRBD1 for D (6 bases). This CDR3 comprises 14 residues. V lost 1 base and J lost 6, with 12 bases in between. Germline values: CDR1 SGHRS, CDR2 YFSETQ. The CDR3, as DNA: TGCGCCAGCAGCTTGACAGGGACGTCCGATACGCAGTATTTT. It yields the protein CASSLTGTSDTQYF.

The J gene is TRBJ1-1, the V gene TRBV20-1; D is perhaps TRBD1 (5 bases). The CDR3 has 11 residues. CDR1 DFQATT and CDR2 SNEGSKA come from the germline V gene (reference sequence). V lost 6 bases and J lost 3, with 8 bases in between. The CDR3 DNA reads as TGCAGTGCCGGGGGGGACACTGAAGCTTTCTTT. Translating it yields CSAGGDTEAFF.

This clone was detected once. The J gene is TRBJ2-1, the V gene TRBV7-2; possible D gene TRBD2, 6 bases. V was clipped by 4 bases and J by 12 bases, with 19 bases between them. The CDR3 spans 14 residues. Germline CDR1 and CDR2: SGHTA and FQGNSA. The CDR3 region has the DNA TGTGCCAGCAGCTCATTAGTCGGCGGGGTAGGGCAGTTCTTC. This translates into CASSSLVGGVGQFF.

The rearrangement joins TRBV10-3 to TRBJ1-6; 9 positions agree with TRBD1. The CDR3 contains 16 residues. Germline loops: CDR1 ENHRY, CDR2 SYGVKD. Trimming removed 2 bases from V and 6 bases from J; junction bases left unmatched: 5. The CDR3 sequence is CAISEPDRGVNSPLHF. As DNA, the CDR3 is TGTGCCATCAGTGAGCCGGACAGGGGAGTTAATTCACCCCTCCACTTT.

The chain carries TRBV5-1 and TRBJ1-1; no definite D call. Trimming left V 1 base short and J 0 bases short, with 7 bases between. The CDR3 contains 14 residues. Germline-derived CDR1 and CDR2 are SGHRS and YFSETQ. The DNA for the CDR3 is TGCGCCAGCAGCTTGTGGGCCCTGAACACTGAAGCTTTCTTT. Translated, it gives CASSLWALNTEAFF.

The chain joins TRBV7-2 to TRBJ2-7; TRBD1 is a possible D gene (6 bases). The germline gives CDR1 SGHTA, CDR2 FQGNSA. CDR3 size: 14 residues. Trimming pared 4 bases from V and 2 bases from J, leaving 12 bases between. For the CDR3, the DNA is TGTGCCAGCAGCTCAACCGGGACAACCTACGAGCAGTACTTC. This gives the protein CASSSTGTTYEQYF.

J is TRBJ2-7 and V is TRBV5-6; 9 bases align to TRBD1. The CDR3 loop spans 16 amino acids. Unmatched junction bases numbered 13, after V lost 3 bases and J lost 6 bases. Germline V CDR1 and CDR2: SGHDT, YYEEEE. CDR3 bases: TGTGCCAGCAGCTCACCGGGACAGGGCAAAAGAGGCGAGCAGTACTTC. It encodes CASSSPGQGKRGEQYF. The full variable domain, with the rest looked up from reference TRBV5-6 and TRBJ2-7, is DAGVTQSPTHLIKTRGQQVTLRCSPKSGHDTVSWYQQALGQGPQFIFQYYEEEERQRGNFPDRFSGHQFPNYSSELNVNALLLGDSALYLCASSSPGQGKRGEQYFGPGTRLTVT.

This rearrangement joins TRBV7-2 to TRBJ1-3; tentative D call: TRBD1 (6 bases). Looked up from germline, CDR1 is SGHTA and CDR2 is FQGNSA. The CDR3 loop spans 15 amino acids. Trimming left V 6 bases short and J 0 bases short, with 12 bases between. The CDR3 protein is CASRRQDRSGNTIYF. CDR3 coding DNA: TGTGCCAGCAGACGACAGGACCGCTCTGGAAACACCATATATTTT.

CDR3 nucleotide sequence: TGTGCCAGCAGCCAAGAAGTTGCGCGGGGGCCCTACAATGAGCAGTTCTTC. Translation: CASSQEVARGPYNEQFF. V is TRBV4-2 and J is TRBJ2-1, with D possibly TRBD2 on 7 matching bases. Germline values: CDR1 LGHNA, CDR2 YNFKEQ. The CDR3 has 17 residues. V lost 0 bases and J lost 2, with 14 bases in between.

This clone was observed once. The gene calls are TRBV21-1 and TRBJ2-3; the table names TRBD1, a call not compared with the DNA. TRBV21-1 is deemed a pseudogene. CDR3 length: 17 amino acids. The CDR3 bases are TGTGCCAGCAGCAAACACAAGGACAGTAACCCCGGAGGTACGCAGTATTTT. Protein: CASSKHKDSNPGGTQYF.

The chain couples TRBV28 to TRBJ1-3, with D possibly TRBD1 on 6 matching bases. V was trimmed by 8 bases and J by 3 bases, leaving 23 bases between them. The CDR3 spans 17 residues. Germline V CDR1 and CDR2: MDHEN, SYDVKM. CDR3 residues: CASCTSPGTLSGNTIYF. The CDR3 region has the DNA TGTGCCAGCTGCACCTCTCCCGGGACATTAAGTGGAAACACCATATATTTT.

This clone was seen only a few times. J is TRBJ1-5 and V is TRBV18; possibly TRBD1 for D (6 bases). The CDR3 sequence is 17 residues long. V lost 3 bases and J lost 0, with 15 bases in between. The V gene's germline CDR1 is KGHSH and CDR2 LQKENI. CDR3 nucleotides: TGTGCCAGCTCACCTTTCGGACAGTTCGGTAGCAATCAGCCCCAGCATTTT. Encoded protein: CASSPFGQFGSNQPQHF.

This clone was found a few times. V usage is TRBV14 and J usage is TRBJ2-7; TRBD1 matches at 7 bases. CDR1 is SGHDN, CDR2 FVKESK, per germline. Trimming at V came to 3 bases and at J to 2 bases, leaving 4 bases not matched to a gene. The CDR3 is made up of 14 amino acids. Here the CDR3 DNA reads TGTGCCAGCAGCCATGTTGGGACAGCCTACGAGCAGTACTTC. Amino acids: CASSHVGTAYEQYF.

V usage is TRBV6-5 and J usage is TRBJ2-3, with D tentatively TRBD1 (6 bases). The germline V gene encodes CDR1 MNHEY and CDR2 SVGAGI. This CDR3 is built from 13 residues. V was clipped by 10 bases and J by 3 bases, with 14 bases between them. This chain's CDR3 is CATNRARTDTQYF. CDR3 DNA: TGTGCCACGAACAGGGCCCGGACAGATACGCAGTATTTT.

The rearrangement joins TRBV28 to TRBJ2-3, with D tentatively TRBD2 (5 bases). CDR3 length: 20 amino acids. V shed 6 bases and J shed 0 bases, with 28 bases lying between them. Germline CDR1 is MDHEN and CDR2 is SYDVKM. The CDR3 loop reads CASRPIRRETPEKSTDTQYF. As DNA, the CDR3 is TGTGCCAGCAGACCGATACGAAGGGAGACTCCGGAAAAAAGCACAGATACGCAGTATTTT.

The chain combines TRBV5-1 with TRBJ2-2, with 7 bases that match TRBD1. Looked up from germline, CDR1 is SGHRS and CDR2 is YFSETQ. The trim removed 0 bases at V and 0 bases at J, leaving 2 bases unmatched. This CDR3 is 16 amino acids long. The CDR3 sequence is CASSLEQGSNTGELFF. CDR3 DNA sequence: TGCGCCAGCAGCTTGGAACAGGGGTCGAACACCGGGGAGCTGTTTTTT. The variable domain in full, completed from reference TRBV5-1 and TRBJ2-2, reads KAGVTQTPRYLIKTRGQQVTLSCSPISGHRSVSWYQQTPGQGLQFLFEYFSETQRNKGNFPGRFSGRQFSNSRSEMNVSTLELGDSALYLCASSLEQGSNTGELFFGEGSRLTVL.

This rearrangement joins TRBV5-1 to TRBJ2-1, with 11 bases lining up with TRBD1. V dropped 4 bases and J dropped 9; count of bases not matched to a gene: 3. This CDR3 is 13 amino acids long. The germline V gene has CDR1 SGHRS and CDR2 YFSETQ. The CDR3 protein is CASSSGTGGEQFF. As DNA, the CDR3 is TGCGCCAGCAGCAGTGGGACAGGGGGTGAGCAGTTCTTC.